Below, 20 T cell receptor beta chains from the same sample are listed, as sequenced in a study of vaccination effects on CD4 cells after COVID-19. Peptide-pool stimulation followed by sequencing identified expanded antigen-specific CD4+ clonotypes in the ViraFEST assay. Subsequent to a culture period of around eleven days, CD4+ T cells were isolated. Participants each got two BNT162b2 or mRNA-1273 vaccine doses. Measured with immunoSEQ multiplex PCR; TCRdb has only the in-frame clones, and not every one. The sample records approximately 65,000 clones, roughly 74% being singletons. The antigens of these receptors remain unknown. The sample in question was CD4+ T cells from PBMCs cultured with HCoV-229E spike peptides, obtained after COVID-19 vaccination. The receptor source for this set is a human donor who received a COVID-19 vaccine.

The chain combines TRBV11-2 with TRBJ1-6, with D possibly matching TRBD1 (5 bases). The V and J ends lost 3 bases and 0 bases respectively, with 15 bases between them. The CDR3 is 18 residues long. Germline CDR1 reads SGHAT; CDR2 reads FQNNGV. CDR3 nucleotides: TGTGCCAGCAGCTTCACAGGTTTCCCTAGCTCCTATAATTCACCCCTCCACTTT. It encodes CASSFTGFPSSYNSPLHF.

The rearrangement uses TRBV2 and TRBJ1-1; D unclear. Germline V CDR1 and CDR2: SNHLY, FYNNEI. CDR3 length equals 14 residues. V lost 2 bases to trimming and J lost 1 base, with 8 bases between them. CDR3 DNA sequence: TGTGCCAGCAGTGAAACCTCCCCGAACACTGAAGCTTTCTTT. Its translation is CASSETSPNTEAFF.

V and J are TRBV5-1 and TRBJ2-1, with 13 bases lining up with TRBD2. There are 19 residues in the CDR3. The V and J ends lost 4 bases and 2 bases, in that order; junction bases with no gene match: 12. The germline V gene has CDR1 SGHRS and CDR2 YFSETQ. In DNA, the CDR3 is TGCGCCAGCAGCCAAGCTCCCGGGACTAGCGGGGTAACCTACAATGAGCAGTTCTTC. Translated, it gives CASSQAPGTSGVTYNEQFF.

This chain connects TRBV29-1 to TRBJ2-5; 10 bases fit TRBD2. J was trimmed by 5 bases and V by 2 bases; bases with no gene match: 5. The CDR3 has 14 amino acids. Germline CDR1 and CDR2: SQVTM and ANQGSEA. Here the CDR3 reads CSVERQRGGETQYF. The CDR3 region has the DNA TGCAGCGTTGAACGGCAGCGGGGGGGGGAGACCCAGTACTTC.

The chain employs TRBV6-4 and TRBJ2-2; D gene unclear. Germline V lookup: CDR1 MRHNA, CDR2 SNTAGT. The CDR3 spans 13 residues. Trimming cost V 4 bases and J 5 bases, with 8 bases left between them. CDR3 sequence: CASSAEGTGELFF. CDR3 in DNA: TGTGCCAGCAGTGCAGAAGGGACCGGGGAGCTGTTTTTT.

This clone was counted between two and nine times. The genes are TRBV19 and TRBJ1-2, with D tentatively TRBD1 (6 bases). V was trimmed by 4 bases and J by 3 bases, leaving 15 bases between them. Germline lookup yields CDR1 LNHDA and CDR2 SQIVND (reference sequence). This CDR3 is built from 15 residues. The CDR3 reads CASSKRGGRDYGYTF. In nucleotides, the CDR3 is TGTGCCAGTAGTAAACGAGGGGGAAGGGACTATGGCTACACCTTC. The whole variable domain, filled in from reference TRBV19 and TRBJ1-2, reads DGGITQSPKYLFRKEGQNVTLSCEQNLNHDAMYWYRQDPGQGLRLIYYSQIVNDFQKGDIAEGYSVSREKKESFPLTVTSAQKNPTAFYLCASSKRGGRDYGYTFGSGTRLTVV.

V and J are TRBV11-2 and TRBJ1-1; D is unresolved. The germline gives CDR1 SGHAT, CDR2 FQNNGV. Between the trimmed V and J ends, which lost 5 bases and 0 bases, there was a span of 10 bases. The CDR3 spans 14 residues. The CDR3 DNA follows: TGTGCCAGCAGCCCCGGTGCCATGAACACTGAAGCTTTCTTT. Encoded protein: CASSPGAMNTEAFF.

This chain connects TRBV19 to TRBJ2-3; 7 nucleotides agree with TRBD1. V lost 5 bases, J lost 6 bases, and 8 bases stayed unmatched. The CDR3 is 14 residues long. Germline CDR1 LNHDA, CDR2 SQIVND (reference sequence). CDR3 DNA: TGTGCCAGTAGTCCACAGACAGGGACGGATACGCAGTATTTT. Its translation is CASSPQTGTDTQYF.

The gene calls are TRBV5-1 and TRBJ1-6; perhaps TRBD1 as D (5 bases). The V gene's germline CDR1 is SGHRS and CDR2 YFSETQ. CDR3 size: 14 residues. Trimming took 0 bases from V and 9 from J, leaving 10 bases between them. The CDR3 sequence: CASSLAGARSPLHF. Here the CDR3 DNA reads TGCGCCAGCAGCTTGGCCGGGGCGCGTTCACCCCTCCACTTT.

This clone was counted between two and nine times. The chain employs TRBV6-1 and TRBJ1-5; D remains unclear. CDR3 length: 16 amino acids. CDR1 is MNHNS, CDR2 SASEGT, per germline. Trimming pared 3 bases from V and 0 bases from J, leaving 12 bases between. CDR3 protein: CASSDVEYYSNQPQHF. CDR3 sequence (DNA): TGTGCCAGCAGTGACGTAGAATACTATAGCAATCAGCCCCAGCATTTT.

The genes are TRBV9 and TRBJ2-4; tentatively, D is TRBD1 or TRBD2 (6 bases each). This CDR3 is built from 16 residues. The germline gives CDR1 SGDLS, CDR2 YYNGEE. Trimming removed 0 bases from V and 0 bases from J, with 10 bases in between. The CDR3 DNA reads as TGTGCCAGCAGCGTAGAGGGGGGATTAGCCAAAAACATTCAGTACTTC. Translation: CASSVEGGLAKNIQYF.

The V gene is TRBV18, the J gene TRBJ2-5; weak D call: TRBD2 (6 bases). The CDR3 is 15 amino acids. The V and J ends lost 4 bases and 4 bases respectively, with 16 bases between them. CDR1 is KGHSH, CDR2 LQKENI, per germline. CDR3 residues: CASSLPGVPRETQYF. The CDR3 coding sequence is TGTGCCAGCTCACTGCCGGGGGTACCTAGAGAGACCCAGTACTTC.

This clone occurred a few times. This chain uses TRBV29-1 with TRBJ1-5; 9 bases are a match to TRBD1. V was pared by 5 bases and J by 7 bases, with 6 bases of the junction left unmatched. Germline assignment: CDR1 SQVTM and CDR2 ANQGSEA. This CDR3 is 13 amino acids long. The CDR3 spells CSVKDRGPQPQHF. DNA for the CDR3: TGCAGCGTTAAGGACAGGGGACCCCAGCCCCAGCATTTT.

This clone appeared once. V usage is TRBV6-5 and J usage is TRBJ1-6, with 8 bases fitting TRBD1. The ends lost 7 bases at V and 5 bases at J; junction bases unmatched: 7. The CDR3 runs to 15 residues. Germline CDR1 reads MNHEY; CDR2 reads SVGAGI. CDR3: CASKTNRGNNSPLHF. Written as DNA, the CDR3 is TGTGCCAGCAAGACTAACAGGGGGAATAATTCACCCCTCCACTTT.

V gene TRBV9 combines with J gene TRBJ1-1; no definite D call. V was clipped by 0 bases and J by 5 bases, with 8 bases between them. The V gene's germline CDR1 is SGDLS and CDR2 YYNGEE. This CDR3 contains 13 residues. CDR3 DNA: TGTGCCAGCAGCGTAGTTCCGCTTACTGAAGCTTTCTTT. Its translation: CASSVVPLTEAFF.

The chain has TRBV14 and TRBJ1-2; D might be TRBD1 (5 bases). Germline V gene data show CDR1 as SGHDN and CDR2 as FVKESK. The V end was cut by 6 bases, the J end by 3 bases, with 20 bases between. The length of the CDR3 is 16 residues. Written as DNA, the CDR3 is TGTGCCAGCAGTCCACCCTTCCGGGGGTCTCACTATGGCTACACCTTC. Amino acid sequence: CASSPPFRGSHYGYTF.

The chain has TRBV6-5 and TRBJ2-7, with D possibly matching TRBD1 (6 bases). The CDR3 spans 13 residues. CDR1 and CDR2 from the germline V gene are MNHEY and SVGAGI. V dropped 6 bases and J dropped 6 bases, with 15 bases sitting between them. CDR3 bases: TGTGCCAGCAGCCACAGGGAGAACAGCGAGCAGTACGTC. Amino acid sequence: CASSHRENSEQYV.

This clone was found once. As DNA, the CDR3 is TGTGCCAGCAGCCCTGGAAGGACCGCAACTAATGAAAAACTGTTTTTT. This translates into CASSPGRTATNEKLFF. This rearrangement joins TRBV7-2 to TRBJ1-4, with D uncertain. Deletions cut 5 bases from V and 0 bases from J, with 13 bases between. Germline CDR1 is SGHTA and CDR2 is FQGNSA. This CDR3 region has 16 residues.

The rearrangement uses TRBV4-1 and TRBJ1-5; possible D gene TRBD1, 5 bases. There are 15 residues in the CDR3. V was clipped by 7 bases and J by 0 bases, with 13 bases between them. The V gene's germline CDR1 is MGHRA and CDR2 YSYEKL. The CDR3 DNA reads TGCGCCAGCAACCCTTGGGGCGGTAGCAATCAGCCCCAGCATTTT. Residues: CASNPWGGSNQPQHF.

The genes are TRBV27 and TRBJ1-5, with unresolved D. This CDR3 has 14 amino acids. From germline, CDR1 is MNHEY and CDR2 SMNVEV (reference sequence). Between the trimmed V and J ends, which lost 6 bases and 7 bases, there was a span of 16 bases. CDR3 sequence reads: CASSPSGPGQPQHF. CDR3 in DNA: TGTGCCAGCAGCCCCTCGGGTCCCGGACAGCCCCAGCATTTT.